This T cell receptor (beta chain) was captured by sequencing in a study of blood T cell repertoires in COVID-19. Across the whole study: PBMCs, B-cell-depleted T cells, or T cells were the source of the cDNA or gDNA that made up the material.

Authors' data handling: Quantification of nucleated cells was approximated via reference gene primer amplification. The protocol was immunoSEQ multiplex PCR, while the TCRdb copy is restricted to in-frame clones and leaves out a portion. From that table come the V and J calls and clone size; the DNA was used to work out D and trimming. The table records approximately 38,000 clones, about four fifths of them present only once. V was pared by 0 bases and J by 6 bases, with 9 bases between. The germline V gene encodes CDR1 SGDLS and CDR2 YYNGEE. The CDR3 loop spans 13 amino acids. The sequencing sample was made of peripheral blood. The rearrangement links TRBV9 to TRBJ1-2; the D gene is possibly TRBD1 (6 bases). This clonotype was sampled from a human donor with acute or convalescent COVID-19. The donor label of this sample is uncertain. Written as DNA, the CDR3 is TGTGCCAGCAGCGTAGGTGGGGGCCATGGCTACACCTTC. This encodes CASSVGGGHGYTF.